Listed below are T cell receptor beta chains from one sample, sequenced in a study of Graves' ophthalmopathy and Graves' hyperthyroidism. Using its own MiXCR run on the multiplex PCR reads, TCRdb lists one record per CDR3 protein. Counted here are around 590,000 distinct CDR3 sequences, just under 40% occurring once; the ten biggest clones make up about 4.6%. The sample consisted of peripheral blood or thyroid tissue (not recorded which). Receptor source: an adult man with Graves' hyperthyroidism. CDR3s include the opening cysteine and the closing phenylalanine or tryptophan. Each record gives: J gene, V gene, clone size, D gene, CDR3 protein, CDR3 DNA. D genes are given only for firm matches. Clone size is stated in some rows and not others, as once, few, many or a class when expanded.

>TRBJ2-7|TRBV27|few|-
CATGSRGWSYEQYF
TGTGCCACCGGGTCCAGGGGATGGTCCTACGAGCAGTACTTC
>TRBJ2-2|TRBV7-3|-|-
CASRKDGGIGELFF
TGTGCCAGCAGAAAGGACGGGGGAATCGGGGAGCTGTTTTTT
>TRBJ1-1|TRBV7-8|many|-
CASSDSGHAEAFF
TGTGCCAGCAGCGATTCGGGGCACGCTGAAGCTTTCTTT
>TRBJ2-5|TRBV7-6|-|-
CASSPRPQGETQYF
TGTGCCAGCAGCCCCCGCCCGCAGGGGGAGACCCAGTACTTC
>TRBJ1-1|TRBV29-1|-|-
CSVGTGMNTEAFF
TGCAGCGTTGGGACGGGAATGAACACTGAAGCTTTCTTT
>TRBJ2-2|TRBV7-8|many|-
CASSFGDLPSTGELFF
TGTGCCAGCAGCTTCGGGGACCTCCCGAGCACCGGGGAGCTGTTTTTT
>TRBJ2-7|TRBV4-1|many|-
CASSQDGYSQKYF
TGCGCCAGCAGCCAAGATGGCTACAGTCAAAAGTACTTC
>TRBJ1-2|TRBV29-1|many|-
CSVWSVDLNYGYTF
TGCAGCGTTTGGTCTGTTGATTTGAACTATGGCTACACCTTC
>TRBJ2-2|TRBV19|-|-
CASSTQGGVGGELFF
TGTGCCAGTAGTACACAAGGGGGGGTAGGCGGGGAGCTGTTTTTT
>TRBJ1-5|TRBV7-8|many|-
CASSLWDMGNQPQHF
TGTGCCAGCAGCTTATGGGACATGGGCAATCAGCCCCAGCATTTT
>TRBJ2-7|TRBV7-3|-|TRBD1
CASSLTNRDRGDYEQYF
TGTGCCAGCAGCTTGACCAACCGGGACAGGGGGGACTACGAGCAGTACTTC
>TRBJ1-5|TRBV10-3|-|-
CAISGFKPGGNQPQHF
TGTGCCATCAGCGGGTTCAAACCGGGAGGCAATCAGCCCCAGCATTTT
>TRBJ2-3|TRBV7-9|many|TRBD1
CASSLEGARTDTQYF
TGTGCCAGCAGCTTAGAGGGGGCTCGCACAGATACGCAGTATTTT
>TRBJ2-7|TRBV7-3|-|TRBD1
CASSYRDRAQEQYF
TGTGCCAGCAGCTACCGGGACAGGGCTCAGGAGCAGTACTTC
>TRBJ2-7|TRBV25-1|-|TRBD1
CASSERRQGLSYEQYF
TGTGCCAGCAGTGAAAGAAGACAGGGCCTCTCCTACGAGCAGTACTTC
>TRBJ2-7|TRBV29-1|-|-
CSVAGDVNYEQYF
TGCAGCGTAGCGGGCGACGTTAACTACGAGCAGTACTTC
>TRBJ1-6|TRBV6-1|-|TRBD1
CASSEARARTGVSPLHF
TGTGCCAGCAGTGAAGCCAGAGCACGGACAGGGGTTTCACCCCTCCACTTT
>TRBJ2-1|TRBV19|-|TRBD2
CASSEGLAGTYNEQFF
TGTGCCAGCAGTGAAGGACTAGCGGGAACATACAATGAGCAGTTCTTC
>TRBJ2-1|TRBV7-8|-|-
CASSLVMSRGARNEQFF
TGTGCCAGCAGCTTAGTGATGAGTCGGGGGGCTCGGAATGAGCAGTTCTTC
>TRBJ1-1|TRBV20-1|many|TRBD1
CRAGTGFMDTEAFF
TGCAGGGCCGGGACAGGTTTTATGGACACTGAAGCTTTCTTT
>TRBJ1-2|TRBV12-5|few|-
CASGLSPGREGYTF
TGTGCTAGTGGCCTTTCCCCGGGGCGAGAAGGCTACACCTTC
>TRBJ1-5|TRBV19|many|TRBD1
CASSLQGQGQNQPQHF
TGTGCCAGTAGTCTACAAGGACAGGGACAAAATCAGCCCCAGCATTTT
>TRBJ2-3|TRBV20-1|-|TRBD2
CSATSLAGAYTGTQYF
TGCAGTGCAACATCACTAGCGGGGGCTTACACAGGTACGCAGTATTTT
>TRBJ2-3|TRBV10-1|-|-
CASSESSSRDTDTQYF
TGCGCCAGCAGTGAGTCGTCTAGCAGGGACACAGATACGCAGTATTTT
>TRBJ2-7|TRBV7-2|many|-
CASSWGLTGAYEQYF
TGTGCCAGCAGCTGGGGACTCACCGGGGCCTACGAGCAGTACTTC
>TRBJ2-7|TRBV9|many|-
CASSVGADSYEQYF
TGTGCCAGCAGCGTAGGTGCGGATTCCTACGAGCAGTACTTC
>TRBJ1-4|TRBV29-1|many|TRBD1
CSVGQGPNEKLFF
TGCAGCGTCGGACAGGGCCCTAATGAAAAACTGTTTTTT
>TRBJ1-5|TRBV12-3/TRBV12-4|many|-
CASSYRAGNQPQHF
TGTGCCAGCAGTTACAGGGCAGGCAATCAGCCCCAGCATTTT
>TRBJ1-2|TRBV3-1|few|-
CASSAARSYGYTF
TGTGCCAGCAGCGCTGCGCGGAGCTATGGCTACACCTTC
>TRBJ2-7|TRBV20-1|many|-
CSARDGAQLIYEQYF
TGCAGTGCTAGAGATGGGGCGCAACTAATCTACGAGCAGTACTTC
>TRBJ1-2|TRBV29-1|many|TRBD1
CSVRTGEAGYTF
TGCAGCGTTAGGACAGGGGAGGCCGGCTACACCTTC